The sequence of this T cell receptor (beta chain) was determined in a study of T-cell memory formation after mild COVID-19. General study points: There was a balanced CD4/CD8 profile in clones contracting day 15 to 85, and later expanders leaned CD4+. The appearance of some responding clones in pre-infection memory suggested that cross-reactive memory joined.

About this clonotype: No antigen is known for it.

The ends were cut back, 7 bases at V and 3 bases at J, with 19 bases in the middle. CDR1 is SGDLS and CDR2 is YYNGEE in the germline V gene. CDR3 size: 15 residues. TCRdb called the 5' RACE reads again in MiXCR, with one record for every CDR3 protein. The sample holds under 400,000 distinct CDR3 sequences, around a fifth seen once. This TCR derives from an adult woman who had mild COVID-19 (a few samples of this study predate the infection). Cell type and time point are not known. The sequenced sample was PBMCs or a T cell subset sorted from them (not recorded which). The rearrangement links TRBV9 to TRBJ1-2; perhaps TRBD1 as D (5 bases). DNA for the CDR3: TGTGCCAGCGGGACGGACGCTACGAGAGACTATGGCTACACCTTC. It yields the protein CASGTDATRDYGYTF.